This T cell receptor (beta chain) came from a study of T cell responses to AZD1222 COVID-19 vaccine. The CDR3 length is 12 residues. Germline V gene data show CDR1 as MDHEN and CDR2 as SYDVKM. Between the trimmed V and J ends, which lost 3 bases and 3 bases, there was a span of 6 bases. This table comes from immunoSEQ multiplex PCR, and its TCRdb copy is limited to in-frame clones, with some not included. This table has about 54,000 clones, roughly 80% appearing once. The sequences come from peripheral blood, collected on day 0 of AZD1222 vaccination. V gene TRBV28 combines with J gene TRBJ2-7; D call uncertain. This clonotype was obtained from an adult in good health. In DNA, the CDR3 is TGTGCCAGCAGTTTTGCGCTCTACGAGCAGTACTTC. Translation gives CASSFALYEQYF.